These T cell receptor beta chains were read from a single sample in a study of beta chain features in type 1 diabetes. Measured with immunoSEQ multiplex PCR; TCRdb has only the in-frame clones, and not every one. Among around 340,000 clones listed, 20% were seen once. What was sequenced was naive CD4+ T cells from blood. These receptors came from a woman in her late teens or twenties in good health. Each CDR3 is given with its conserved first and last residue. Fields, in order: CDR3 DNA, CDR3 protein, V gene, J gene, clone size, D gene. A D gene is named only where the DNA matches it firmly. Rows may omit the clone size; those that give it use once, few, many or a size class.

DNA: TGTGCCAGTAGTATCCCAGGGACTGAAGCTTTCTTT; CDR3: CASSIPGTEAFF; V: TRBV19; J: TRBJ1-1; size: few; D: NA
DNA: TGCGCCAGCAGCAGATCAGGGGCCGCGAACACCGGGGAGCTGTTTTTT; CDR3: CASSRSGAANTGELFF; V: TRBV5-1; J: TRBJ2-2; size: NA; D: NA
DNA: TGTGCCAGCAGTAGACAGGGAGCGTCGGGTGGCTACACCTTC; CDR3: CASSRQGASGGYTF; V: TRBV5-4; J: TRBJ1-2; size: NA; D: TRBD1
DNA: TGTGCCAGTAGTATAGATAACACAGATACGCAGTATTTT; CDR3: CASSIDNTDTQYF; V: TRBV19; J: TRBJ2-3; size: NA; D: NA
DNA: TGTGCCAGCACCCTGGGCCGCTACAATGAGCAGTTCTTC; CDR3: CASTLGRYNEQFF; V: TRBV7-9; J: TRBJ2-1; size: NA; D: NA
DNA: TGCAGCGGCTCCTGGGGGGGCAGTGAGACCCAGTACTTC; CDR3: CSGSWGGSETQYF; V: TRBV29-1; J: TRBJ2-5; size: NA; D: NA
DNA: TGCGCCAGCAGCTTGGCACAGAGACGCACAGATACGCAGTATTTT; CDR3: CASSLAQRRTDTQYF; V: TRBV5-1; J: TRBJ2-3; size: NA; D: NA
DNA: TGTGCCAGTAGGGCCGGTGGGGGGCAAGAGACCCAGTACTTC; CDR3: CASRAGGGQETQYF; V: TRBV19; J: TRBJ2-5; size: NA; D: NA
DNA: TGTGCCAGCAGCTTAGTATCAGCGGGAGGTGAGACCCAGTACTTC; CDR3: CASSLVSAGGETQYF; V: TRBV11-3; J: TRBJ2-5; size: few; D: TRBD2
DNA: TGTGCCAGCAGCGAGGACAGTGGCAATCAGCCCCAGCATTTT; CDR3: CASSEDSGNQPQHF; V: TRBV9; J: TRBJ1-5; size: NA; D: NA
DNA: TGCAGCGTTCCACAAGCTAACTATGGCTACACCTTC; CDR3: CSVPQANYGYTF; V: TRBV29-1; J: TRBJ1-2; size: few; D: NA
DNA: TGTGCCAGGGGGAGCGGGGGTAGCGGGTCCTGGCGGCACGAGCAGTACTTC; CDR3: CARGSGGSGSWRHEQYF; V: TRBV27; J: TRBJ2-7; size: NA; D: TRBD2
DNA: TGCGCCAGCAGCTCGCGTTTGAACACTGAAGCTTTCTTT; CDR3: CASSSRLNTEAFF; V: TRBV5-1; J: TRBJ1-1; size: NA; D: NA
DNA: TGCAGCGTCGTGACAGGGGGCTGGCAAGAGACCCAGTACTTC; CDR3: CSVVTGGWQETQYF; V: TRBV29-1; J: TRBJ2-5; size: few; D: TRBD1
DNA: TGCAGCGGCCGTACGGACAGGGGAGGCACTGAAGCTTTCTTT; CDR3: CSGRTDRGGTEAFF; V: TRBV29-1; J: TRBJ1-1; size: few; D: TRBD1
DNA: TGTGCCAGCAGCCTACTAGTCCAAGAGACCCAGTACTTC; CDR3: CASSLLVQETQYF; V: TRBV7-9; J: TRBJ2-5; size: NA; D: NA
DNA: TGTGCCAGCAGCTTATATAAAGAGGGGACACCTGCGTTCTTC; CDR3: CASSLYKEGTPAFF; V: TRBV7-2; J: TRBJ2-1; size: NA; D: NA
DNA: TGTGCCAGCAGCTTGGGGAGAGCCTACGAGCAGTACTTC; CDR3: CASSLGRAYEQYF; V: TRBV7-9; J: TRBJ2-7; size: few; D: NA
DNA: TGTGCCAGCAGTTCTATCGGACAGGGAGCTTTCGATGAGCAGTTCTTC; CDR3: CASSSIGQGAFDEQFF; V: TRBV7-2; J: TRBJ2-1; size: few; D: TRBD1
DNA: TGTGCCTGGAGTGTAACAAGCAATCAGCCCCAGCATTTT; CDR3: CAWSVTSNQPQHF; V: TRBV30; J: TRBJ1-5; size: NA; D: NA
DNA: TGTGCCAGCTCACGGGACACTACTCCCTACGAGCAGTACTTC; CDR3: CASSRDTTPYEQYF; V: TRBV18; J: TRBJ2-7; size: once; D: NA
DNA: TGCAGCGTTGAAAGTGCGTGGGCCCAAGAGACCCAGTACTTC; CDR3: CSVESAWAQETQYF; V: TRBV29-1; J: TRBJ2-5; size: few; D: NA
DNA: TGTGCCAGCACCCGAGGAATTCTTGACTACAATGAGCAGTTCTTC; CDR3: CASTRGILDYNEQFF; V: TRBV5-6; J: TRBJ2-1; size: few; D: NA
DNA: TGTGCCAGCAGCAAAGCGAGGGAAGCGGGGCAGTTCTTC; CDR3: CASSKAREAGQFF; V: TRBV21-1; J: TRBJ2-1; size: NA; D: NA
DNA: TGTGCCTGGAGTGTATGGGGGGTAGGCGGCTACACCTTC; CDR3: CAWSVWGVGGYTF; V: TRBV30; J: TRBJ1-2; size: NA; D: NA
DNA: TGTGCCAGCAGCCCGTCACTAGCGGGGGACGAGGAGACCCAGTACTTC; CDR3: CASSPSLAGDEETQYF; V: TRBV11-1; J: TRBJ2-5; size: NA; D: TRBD2
DNA: TGTGCCAGCAGCTTAGCCGGACAGCCGAACACTGAAGCTTTCTTT; CDR3: CASSLAGQPNTEAFF; V: TRBV11-2; J: TRBJ1-1; size: NA; D: NA
DNA: TGCAGCGTCGTCGACTTCCTGAACACTGAAGCTTTCTTT; CDR3: CSVVDFLNTEAFF; V: TRBV29-1; J: TRBJ1-1; size: few; D: NA
DNA: TGTGCCAGCAGTGGACAGGGGCAAGAGACCCAGTACTTC; CDR3: CASSGQGQETQYF; V: TRBV2; J: TRBJ2-5; size: NA; D: TRBD1
DNA: TGTGCCAGCAGTGAAGCCTGGGTAGCAGGGAATAATCAGCCCCAGCATTTT; CDR3: CASSEAWVAGNNQPQHF; V: TRBV2; J: TRBJ1-5; size: NA; D: NA
DNA: TGTGCCAGCTCACTACAGGGCCTGAACACTGAAGCTTTCTTT; CDR3: CASSLQGLNTEAFF; V: TRBV18; J: TRBJ1-1; size: NA; D: NA
DNA: TGTGCCAGCAGCCATAGACTAGCGGGAGCATTTGGGCAGTTCTTC; CDR3: CASSHRLAGAFGQFF; V: TRBV14; J: TRBJ2-1; size: NA; D: TRBD2
DNA: TGTGCCTGGAGTAACAGGGGGCTTGGCTATGGCTACACCTTC; CDR3: CAWSNRGLGYGYTF; V: TRBV30; J: TRBJ1-2; size: few; D: TRBD1
DNA: TGTGCCAGCAGGTCTACTAGCGGTTATGAGCAGTTCTTC; CDR3: CASRSTSGYEQFF; V: TRBV7-2; J: TRBJ2-1; size: few; D: TRBD2
DNA: TGTGCCACCAGCAGAGACAGGGCCTCAGAGACCCAGTACTTC; CDR3: CATSRDRASETQYF; V: TRBV15; J: TRBJ2-5; size: NA; D: NA
DNA: TGTGCCAGCAGCCAGACCCAGGACAGGGCCGTCGGGGGCGAGCAGTACTTC; CDR3: CASSQTQDRAVGGEQYF; V: TRBV4-2; J: TRBJ2-7; size: NA; D: TRBD1
DNA: TGCGCCAGCAGCCAAGGGTCACTAGCGGGACCTAGGGGACGAGCCTACGAGCAGTACTTC; CDR3: CASSQGSLAGPRGRAYEQYF; V: TRBV4-1; J: TRBJ2-7; size: NA; D: TRBD2
DNA: TGCGCCAGCAGCGACAGCCTATACGAGCAGTACTTC; CDR3: CASSDSLYEQYF; V: TRBV5-1; J: TRBJ2-7; size: NA; D: NA
DNA: TGTGCCTGGAGATTCAGGGTGCGCGGCTACACCTTC; CDR3: CAWRFRVRGYTF; V: TRBV30; J: TRBJ1-2; size: few; D: NA
DNA: TGCAGCGTTGAATGGGGGGAGGGCCCTTACAATGAGCAGTTCTTC; CDR3: CSVEWGEGPYNEQFF; V: TRBV29-1; J: TRBJ2-1; size: few; D: TRBD2
DNA: TGTGCCAGCAGTTACTCGTTAACAGGGCCGGAAAAACTGTTTTTT; CDR3: CASSYSLTGPEKLFF; V: TRBV6-5; J: TRBJ1-4; size: few; D: NA
DNA: TGTGCCAGCAGCTTAGGCGGGCTGAAAGATACGCAGTATTTT; CDR3: CASSLGGLKDTQYF; V: TRBV7-6; J: TRBJ2-3; size: few; D: NA
DNA: TGTGCCAGCAGATATACTAGATTACAAGAGACCCAGTACTTC; CDR3: CASRYTRLQETQYF; V: TRBV9; J: TRBJ2-5; size: NA; D: NA
DNA: TGTGCCAGCAGCCCTCCTCGACAGGGTAAACTGTTTTTT; CDR3: CASSPPRQGKLFF; V: TRBV11-2; J: TRBJ1-4; size: NA; D: TRBD1
DNA: TGTGCCAGCAGCCCCTCCGGGACAGTTTACTACGAGCAGTACTTC; CDR3: CASSPSGTVYYEQYF; V: TRBV11-2; J: TRBJ2-7; size: few; D: TRBD1
DNA: TGTGCCAGCAGCTTAAGGGTAGCGGGAGAGGGAGATACGCAGTATTTT; CDR3: CASSLRVAGEGDTQYF; V: TRBV5-4; J: TRBJ2-3; size: NA; D: TRBD2
DNA: TGTGCCAGCAGCGGACACAGGGGTCACACTGAAGCTTTCTTT; CDR3: CASSGHRGHTEAFF; V: TRBV7-9; J: TRBJ1-1; size: NA; D: TRBD1
DNA: TGTGCCTGGAGTGTATCTTCGGTCCGGCACCTGAATCACTTAGCCCTTCCCTATAATTCACCCCTCCACTTT; CDR3: CAWSVSSVRHLNHLALPYNSPLHF; V: TRBV30; J: TRBJ1-6; size: NA; D: NA
DNA: TGTGCCAGCGCCGGGACTTTAGGAAACATTCAGTACTTC; CDR3: CASAGTLGNIQYF; V: TRBV19; J: TRBJ2-4; size: few; D: NA
DNA: TGTGCCAGCAGCCCTGATAGTTCACCCCTCCACTTT; CDR3: CASSPDSSPLHF; V: TRBV7-9; J: TRBJ1-6; size: few; D: NA
DNA: TGTGCCAGCAGCGAGCGGGAGGGCCACCACGAGCAGTACTTC; CDR3: CASSEREGHHEQYF; V: TRBV6-6; J: TRBJ2-7; size: few; D: TRBD2
DNA: TGTGCCAGCAAAGAGGAGCAGCAAGAGACCCAGTACTTC; CDR3: CASKEEQQETQYF; V: TRBV2; J: TRBJ2-5; size: NA; D: NA
DNA: TGCGCCAGCAGCCTTGGGACAGGCAATGAGCAGTTCTTC; CDR3: CASSLGTGNEQFF; V: TRBV5-1; J: TRBJ2-1; size: NA; D: TRBD1
DNA: TGTGCCACCAAGGGCCAGATCGGAGGGACTGAAGCTTTCTTT; CDR3: CATKGQIGGTEAFF; V: TRBV10-3; J: TRBJ1-1; size: few; D: NA
DNA: TGTGCCTGGAGTGTGACAATGAACTATGGCTACACCTTC; CDR3: CAWSVTMNYGYTF; V: TRBV30; J: TRBJ1-2; size: few; D: NA